The source of this TCR beta chain is a study of CD8+ T cells in alopecia areata. Findings of the study overall: Scalp repertoires also include resident alphabeta T cells from normal skin. Lesional scalp, notably in alopecia totalis/universalis, had clonality above that of normal scalp.

Of note for this clone: What it binds is unknown.

RNA extraction was followed by reverse transcription into cDNA, which acted as the sequencing template. Only in-frame clones appear in the TCRdb table, and some are missing; sequencing was by immunoSEQ multiplex PCR. The sample contains around 140,000 clones, about 60% of which appear only once. CDR1 SEHNR and CDR2 FQNEAQ come from the germline V gene (reference sequence). V shed 5 bases and J shed 3 bases, with 4 bases lying between them. This CDR3 has 12 amino acids. The source of this sequence is a human donor with alopecia areata. Sequences were derived from CD4+ T cells sorted from blood, sampled at week 0. The chain recombines TRBV7-9 with TRBJ2-2; the D is unclear. The CDR3 region has the DNA TGTGCCAGCAGCCCGTACACCGGGGAGCTGTTTTTT. It codes for CASSPYTGELFF.